This T cell receptor beta chain comes out of a study of T cell responses to AZD1222 COVID-19 vaccine. The germline CDR1 and CDR2 sequences are MDHEN and SYDVKM. V was cut by 5 bases and J by 2 bases, with 15 bases left in between. This CDR3 is 15 amino acids long. Regarding the study as a whole: With two AZD1222 doses given, Spike-specific TCR breadth and depth both rose.

Concerning this clone itself: Its antigen is currently unknown.

Method: immunoSEQ multiplex PCR; TCRdb's copy keeps in-frame clones and lacks some. The listing contains around 140,000 clones. V gene TRBV28 combines with J gene TRBJ2-5; the D gene is possibly TRBD2 (5 bases). Sequenced material: peripheral blood. The receptor was derived from an adult in good health. CDR3 sequence (DNA): TGTGCCAGCAGTGCTGTCGGGGTCAATCAAGAGACCCAGTACTTC. It specifies CASSAVGVNQETQYF.